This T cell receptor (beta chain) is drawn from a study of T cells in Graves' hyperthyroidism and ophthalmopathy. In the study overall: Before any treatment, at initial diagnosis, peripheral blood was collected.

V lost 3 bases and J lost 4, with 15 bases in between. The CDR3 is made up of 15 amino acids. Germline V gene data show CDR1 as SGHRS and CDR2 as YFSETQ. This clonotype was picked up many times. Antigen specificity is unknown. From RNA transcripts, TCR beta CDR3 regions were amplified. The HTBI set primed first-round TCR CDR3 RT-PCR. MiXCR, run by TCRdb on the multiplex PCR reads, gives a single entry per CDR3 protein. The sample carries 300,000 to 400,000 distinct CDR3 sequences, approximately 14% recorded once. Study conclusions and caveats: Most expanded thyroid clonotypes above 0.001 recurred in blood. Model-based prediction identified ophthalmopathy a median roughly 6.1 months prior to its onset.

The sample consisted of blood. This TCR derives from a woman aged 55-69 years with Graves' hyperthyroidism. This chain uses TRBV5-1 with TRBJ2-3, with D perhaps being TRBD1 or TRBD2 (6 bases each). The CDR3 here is CASSSLGGQADTQYF. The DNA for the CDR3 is TGCGCCAGCAGCTCGCTAGGGGGGCAGGCAGATACGCAGTATTTT. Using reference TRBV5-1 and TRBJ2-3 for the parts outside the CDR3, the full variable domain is KAGVTQTPRYLIKTRGQQVTLSCSPISGHRSVSWYQQTPGQGLQFLFEYFSETQRNKGNFPGRFSGRQFSNSRSEMNVSTLELGDSALYLCASSSLGGQADTQYFGPGTRLTVL.